This T cell receptor (beta chain) was retrieved from a study of blood T cell repertoires in COVID-19. Per the original methods: Amplifying reference gene primers gave estimates of nucleated cell counts. Generated by immunoSEQ multiplex PCR, the TCRdb table keeps only in-frame clones and is missing some. The D gene and trimming were derived from the DNA, and the V and J assignments and clone size from that table. Of 250,000 to 350,000 clones in the sample, around 90% were seen once. Participant reports of clinical history set cohort assignment. This clonotype was obtained from a woman in her 30s who had recovered from COVID-19. Sequenced: PBMCs or T cells enriched from blood (not recorded which).

This CDR3 reads CASTSDRDEQYF. The CDR3 DNA is TGTGCCAGCACCTCGGACAGGGACGAGCAGTACTTC. The chain has TRBV28 and TRBJ2-7, with 8 bases that match TRBD1. V was pared by 7 bases and J by 5 bases, with 4 bases of the junction left unmatched. Germline V gene sequence: CDR1 MDHEN, CDR2 SYDVKM. The CDR3 totals 12 residues. The full variable domain, completed using reference TRBV28 and TRBJ2-7, is DVKVTQSSRYLVKRTGEKVFLECVQDMDHENMFWYRQDPGLGLRLIYFSYDVKMKEKGDIPEGYSVSREKKERFSLILESASTNQTSMYLCASTSDRDEQYFGPGTRLTVT.